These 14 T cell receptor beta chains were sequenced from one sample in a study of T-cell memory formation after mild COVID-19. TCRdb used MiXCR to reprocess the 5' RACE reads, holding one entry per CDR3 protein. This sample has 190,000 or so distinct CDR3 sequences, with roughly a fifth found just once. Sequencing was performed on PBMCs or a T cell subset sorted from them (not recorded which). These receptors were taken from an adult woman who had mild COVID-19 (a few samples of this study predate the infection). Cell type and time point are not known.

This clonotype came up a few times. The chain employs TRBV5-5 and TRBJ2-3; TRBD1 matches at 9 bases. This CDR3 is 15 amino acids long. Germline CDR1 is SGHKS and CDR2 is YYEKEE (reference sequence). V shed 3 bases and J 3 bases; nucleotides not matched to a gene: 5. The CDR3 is CASSWTGTGTDTQYF. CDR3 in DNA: TGTGCCAGCAGCTGGACCGGGACAGGGACAGATACGCAGTATTTT.

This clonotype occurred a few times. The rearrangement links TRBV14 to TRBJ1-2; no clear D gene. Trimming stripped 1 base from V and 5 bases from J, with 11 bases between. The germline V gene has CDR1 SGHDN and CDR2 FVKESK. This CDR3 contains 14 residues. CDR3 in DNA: TGTGCCAGCAGCCAAGTAGTTGGGGATTATGGCTACACCTTC. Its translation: CASSQVVGDYGYTF.

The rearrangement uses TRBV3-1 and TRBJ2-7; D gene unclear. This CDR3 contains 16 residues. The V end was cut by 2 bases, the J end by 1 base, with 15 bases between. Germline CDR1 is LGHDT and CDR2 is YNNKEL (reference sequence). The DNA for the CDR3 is TGTGCCAGCAGCCAACAGTTTAGAAGGGCTTCCTACGAGCAGTACTTC. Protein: CASSQQFRRASYEQYF.

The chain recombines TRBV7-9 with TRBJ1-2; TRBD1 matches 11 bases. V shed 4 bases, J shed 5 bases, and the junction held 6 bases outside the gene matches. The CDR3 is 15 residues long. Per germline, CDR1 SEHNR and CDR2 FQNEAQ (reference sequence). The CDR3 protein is CASSSPGQGEYGYTF. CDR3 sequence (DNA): TGTGCCAGCAGCTCCCCGGGACAGGGGGAATATGGCTACACCTTC.

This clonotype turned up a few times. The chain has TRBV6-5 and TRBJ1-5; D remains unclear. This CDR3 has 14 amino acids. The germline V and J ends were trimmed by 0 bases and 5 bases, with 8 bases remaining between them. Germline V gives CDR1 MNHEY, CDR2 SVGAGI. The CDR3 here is CASSYSSGDQPQHF. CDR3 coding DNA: TGTGCCAGCAGTTACTCGTCAGGTGATCAGCCCCAGCATTTT.

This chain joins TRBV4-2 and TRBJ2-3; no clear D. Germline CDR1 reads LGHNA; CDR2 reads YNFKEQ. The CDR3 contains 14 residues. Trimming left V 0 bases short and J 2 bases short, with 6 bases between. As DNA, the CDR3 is TGTGCCAGCAGCCAAGATGTAGCCACAGATACGCAGTATTTT. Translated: CASSQDVATDTQYF.

The CDR3 DNA reads as TGTGCCAGCAGTGAATCGGGGACGGTAATGCGCTATGGCTACACCTTC. Translated: CASSESGTVMRYGYTF. The V call is TRBV6-1, the J call TRBJ1-2; D is possibly TRBD1 (5 bases). Germline V gene data show CDR1 as MNHNS and CDR2 as SASEGT. The CDR3 is made up of 16 amino acids. Trimming removed 2 bases from V and 4 bases from J, with 17 bases in between.

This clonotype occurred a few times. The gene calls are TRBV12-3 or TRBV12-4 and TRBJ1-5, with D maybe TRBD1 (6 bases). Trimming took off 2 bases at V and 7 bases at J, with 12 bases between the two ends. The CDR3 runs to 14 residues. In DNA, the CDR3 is TGTGCCAGCAGTTTATCGGGGGCGGGCCAGCCCCAGCATTTT. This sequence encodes CASSLSGAGQPQHF.

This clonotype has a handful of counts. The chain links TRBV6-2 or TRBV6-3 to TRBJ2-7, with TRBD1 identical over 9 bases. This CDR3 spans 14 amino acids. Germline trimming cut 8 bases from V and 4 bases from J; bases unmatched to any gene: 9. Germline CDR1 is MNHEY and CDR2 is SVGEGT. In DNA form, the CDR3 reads TGTGCCAGCGGGAGTGGGACAGGGATATACGAGCAGTACTTC. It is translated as CASGSGTGIYEQYF.

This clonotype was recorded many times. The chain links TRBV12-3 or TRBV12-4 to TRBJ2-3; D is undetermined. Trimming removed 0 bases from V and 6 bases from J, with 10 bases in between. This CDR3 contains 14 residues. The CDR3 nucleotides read TGTGCCAGCAGTTTAGCCAGACACACCGATACGCAGTATTTT. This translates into CASSLARHTDTQYF.

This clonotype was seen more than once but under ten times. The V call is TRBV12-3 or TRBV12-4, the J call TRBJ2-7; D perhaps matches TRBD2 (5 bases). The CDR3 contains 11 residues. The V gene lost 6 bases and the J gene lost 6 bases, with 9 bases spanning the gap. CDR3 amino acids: CASRWGVEQYF. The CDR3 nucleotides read TGTGCCAGCAGGTGGGGAGTCGAGCAGTACTTC.

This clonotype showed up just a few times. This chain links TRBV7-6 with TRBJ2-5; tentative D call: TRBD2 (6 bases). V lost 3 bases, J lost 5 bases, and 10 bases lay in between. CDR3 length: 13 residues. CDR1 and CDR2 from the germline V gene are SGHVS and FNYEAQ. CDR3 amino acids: CASSLTSPETQYF. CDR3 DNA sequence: TGTGCCAGCAGCTTGACTAGTCCGGAGACCCAGTACTTC.

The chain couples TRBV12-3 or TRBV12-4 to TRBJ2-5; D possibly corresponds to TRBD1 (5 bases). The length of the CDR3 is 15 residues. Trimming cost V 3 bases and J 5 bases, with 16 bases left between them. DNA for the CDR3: TGTGCCAGCAGTTTTTCGGTGGGGCTAGGGGAGACCCAGTACTTC. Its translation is CASSFSVGLGETQYF.

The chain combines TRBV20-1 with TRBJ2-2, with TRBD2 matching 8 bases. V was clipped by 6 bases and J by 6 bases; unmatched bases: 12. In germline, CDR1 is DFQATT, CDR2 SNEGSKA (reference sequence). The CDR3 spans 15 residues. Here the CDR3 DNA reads TGCAGTGCCAGATCCGCGGGGGGCGGGCCCGGGGAGCTGTTTTTT. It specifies CSARSAGGGPGELFF.